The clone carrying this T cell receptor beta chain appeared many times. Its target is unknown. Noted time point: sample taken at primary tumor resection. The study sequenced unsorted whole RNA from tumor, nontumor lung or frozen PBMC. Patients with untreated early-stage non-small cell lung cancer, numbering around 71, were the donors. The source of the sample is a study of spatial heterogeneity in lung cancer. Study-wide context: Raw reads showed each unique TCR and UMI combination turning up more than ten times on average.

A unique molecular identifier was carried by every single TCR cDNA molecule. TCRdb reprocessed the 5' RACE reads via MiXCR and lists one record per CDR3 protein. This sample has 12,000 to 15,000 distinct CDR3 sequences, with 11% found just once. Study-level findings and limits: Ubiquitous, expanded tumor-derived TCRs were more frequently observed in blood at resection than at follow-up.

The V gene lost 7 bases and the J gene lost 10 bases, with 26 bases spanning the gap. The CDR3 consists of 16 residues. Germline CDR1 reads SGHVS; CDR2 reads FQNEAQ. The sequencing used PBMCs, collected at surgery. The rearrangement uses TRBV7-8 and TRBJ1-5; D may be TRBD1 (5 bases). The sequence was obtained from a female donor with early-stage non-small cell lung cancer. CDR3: CASTPQAGPNITPQHF. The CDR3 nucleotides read TGTGCCAGCACCCCCCAGGCAGGGCCGAACATTACACCCCAGCATTTT. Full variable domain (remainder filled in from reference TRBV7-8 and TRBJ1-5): GAGVSQSPRYKVAKRGQDVALRCDPISGHVSLFWYQQALGQGPEFLTYFQNEAQLDKSGLPSDRFFAERPEGSVSTLKIQRTQQEDSAVYLCASTPQAGPNITPQHFGDGTRLSIL.